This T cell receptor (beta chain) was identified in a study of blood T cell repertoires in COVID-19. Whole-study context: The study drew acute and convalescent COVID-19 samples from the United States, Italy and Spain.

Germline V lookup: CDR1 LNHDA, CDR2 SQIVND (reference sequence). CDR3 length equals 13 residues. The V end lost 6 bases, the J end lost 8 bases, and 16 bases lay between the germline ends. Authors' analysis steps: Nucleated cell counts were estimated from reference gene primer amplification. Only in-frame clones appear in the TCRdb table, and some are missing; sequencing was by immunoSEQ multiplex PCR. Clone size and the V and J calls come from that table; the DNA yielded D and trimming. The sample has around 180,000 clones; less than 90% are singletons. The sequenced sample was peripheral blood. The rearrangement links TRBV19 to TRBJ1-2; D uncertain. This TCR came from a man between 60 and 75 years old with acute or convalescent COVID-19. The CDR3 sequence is CASSPQWAKGYTF. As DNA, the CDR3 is TGTGCCAGTAGCCCCCAATGGGCGAAGGGCTACACCTTC.